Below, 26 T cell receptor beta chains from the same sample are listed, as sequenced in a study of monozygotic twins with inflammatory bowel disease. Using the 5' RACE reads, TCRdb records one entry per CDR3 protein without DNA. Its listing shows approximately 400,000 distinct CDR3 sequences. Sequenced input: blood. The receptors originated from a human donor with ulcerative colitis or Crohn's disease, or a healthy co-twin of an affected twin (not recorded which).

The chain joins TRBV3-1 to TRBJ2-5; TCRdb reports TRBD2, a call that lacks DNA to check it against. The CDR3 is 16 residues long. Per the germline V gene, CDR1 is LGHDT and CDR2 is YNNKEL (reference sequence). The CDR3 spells CASSRLLAGGRETQYF.

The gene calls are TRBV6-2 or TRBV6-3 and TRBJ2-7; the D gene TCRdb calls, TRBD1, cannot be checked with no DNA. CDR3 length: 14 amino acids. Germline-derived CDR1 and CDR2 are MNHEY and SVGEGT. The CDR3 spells CASSTQGGIYEQYF.

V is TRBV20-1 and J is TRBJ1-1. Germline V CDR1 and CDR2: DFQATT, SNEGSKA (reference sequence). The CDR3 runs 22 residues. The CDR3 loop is CSARDNMVGREGYQLYDTEAFF.

CDR3 region: CASWGGRLRNGYTF. This chain connects TRBV6-1 to TRBJ1-2; TCRdb returns TRBD1, unconfirmable since there is no DNA. Germline assignment: CDR1 MNHNS and CDR2 SASEGT. This CDR3 is built from 14 residues.

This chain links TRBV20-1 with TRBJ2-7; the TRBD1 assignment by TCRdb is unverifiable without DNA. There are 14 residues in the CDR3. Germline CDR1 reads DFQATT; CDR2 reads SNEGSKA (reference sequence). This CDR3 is CSARDPREGGEQYF.

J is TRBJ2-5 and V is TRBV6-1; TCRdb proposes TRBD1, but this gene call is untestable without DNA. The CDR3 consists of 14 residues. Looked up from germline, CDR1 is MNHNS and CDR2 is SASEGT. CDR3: CATSVAGGKETQYF.

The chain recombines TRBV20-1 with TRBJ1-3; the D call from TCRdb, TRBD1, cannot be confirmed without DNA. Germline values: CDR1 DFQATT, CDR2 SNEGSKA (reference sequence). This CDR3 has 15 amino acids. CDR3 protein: CSARSFQGVENTIYF.

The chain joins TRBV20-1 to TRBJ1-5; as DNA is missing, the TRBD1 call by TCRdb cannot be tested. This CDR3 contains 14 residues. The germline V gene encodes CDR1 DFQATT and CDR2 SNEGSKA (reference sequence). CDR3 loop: CSASQDRFYEPQHF.

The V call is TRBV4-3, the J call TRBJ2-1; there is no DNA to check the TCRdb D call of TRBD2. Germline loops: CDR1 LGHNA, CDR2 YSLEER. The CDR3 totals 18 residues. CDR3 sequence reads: CASSQDFSGGGRYNEQFF.

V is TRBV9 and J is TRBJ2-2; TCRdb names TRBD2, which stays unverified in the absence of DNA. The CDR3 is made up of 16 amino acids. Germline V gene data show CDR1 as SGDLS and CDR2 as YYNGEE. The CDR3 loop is CASSAGGATNTGELFF.

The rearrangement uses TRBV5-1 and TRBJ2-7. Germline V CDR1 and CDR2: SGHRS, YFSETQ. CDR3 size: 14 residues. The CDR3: CASSLEVSSYEQYF.

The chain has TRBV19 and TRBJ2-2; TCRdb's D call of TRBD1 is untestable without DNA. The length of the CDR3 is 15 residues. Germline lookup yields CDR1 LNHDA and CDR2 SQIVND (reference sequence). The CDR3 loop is CASRSQGSSTGELFF.

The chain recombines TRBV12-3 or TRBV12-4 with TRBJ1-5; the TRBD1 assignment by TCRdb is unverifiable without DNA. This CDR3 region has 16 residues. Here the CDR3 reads CASSPQTGTAYQPQHF.

CDR3 loop: CASSQQPGKDYEQYF. The chain has TRBV4-2 and TRBJ2-7; the D call of TRBD1 rests on TCRdb alone, since no DNA is present to check it. The CDR3 loop spans 15 amino acids. Germline values: CDR1 LGHNA, CDR2 YNFKEQ.

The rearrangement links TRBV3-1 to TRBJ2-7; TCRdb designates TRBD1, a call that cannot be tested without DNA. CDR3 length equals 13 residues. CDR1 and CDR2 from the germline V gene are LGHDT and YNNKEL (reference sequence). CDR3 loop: CASSGRTGGASYF.

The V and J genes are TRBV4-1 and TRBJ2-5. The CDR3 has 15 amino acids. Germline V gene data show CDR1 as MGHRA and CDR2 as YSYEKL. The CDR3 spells CASSPRSGWEETQYF.

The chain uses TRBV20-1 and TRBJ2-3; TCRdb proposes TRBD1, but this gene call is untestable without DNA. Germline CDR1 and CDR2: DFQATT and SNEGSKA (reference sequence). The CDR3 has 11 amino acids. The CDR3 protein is CSVRGVDTQYF.

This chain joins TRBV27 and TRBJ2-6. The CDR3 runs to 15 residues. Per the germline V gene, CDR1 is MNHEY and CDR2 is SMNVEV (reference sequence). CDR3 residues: CASTNSRTGANVLTF. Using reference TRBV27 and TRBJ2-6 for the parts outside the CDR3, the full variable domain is EAQVTQNPRYLITVTGKKLTVTCSQNMNHEYMSWYRQDPGLGLRQIYYSMNVEVTDKGDVPEGYKVSRKEKRNFPLILESPSPNQTSLYFCASTNSRTGANVLTFGAGSRLTVL.

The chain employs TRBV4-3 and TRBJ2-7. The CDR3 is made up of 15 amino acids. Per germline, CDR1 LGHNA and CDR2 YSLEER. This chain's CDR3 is CASSQLVAATYEQYF.

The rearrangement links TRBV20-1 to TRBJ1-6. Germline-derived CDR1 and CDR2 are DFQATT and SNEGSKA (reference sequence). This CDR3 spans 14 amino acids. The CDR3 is CSARDHSQASPLHF.

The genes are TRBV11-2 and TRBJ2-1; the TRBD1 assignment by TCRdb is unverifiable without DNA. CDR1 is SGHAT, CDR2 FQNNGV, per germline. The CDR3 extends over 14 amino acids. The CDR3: CASSFQGPPNEQFF.

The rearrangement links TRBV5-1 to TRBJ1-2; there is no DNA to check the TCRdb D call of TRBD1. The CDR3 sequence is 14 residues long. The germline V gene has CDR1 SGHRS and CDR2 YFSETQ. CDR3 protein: CASSLQGTGYGYTF.

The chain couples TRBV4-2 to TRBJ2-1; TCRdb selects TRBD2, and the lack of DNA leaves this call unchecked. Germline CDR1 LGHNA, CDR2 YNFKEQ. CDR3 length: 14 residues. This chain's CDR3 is CASSLGLERNEQFF.

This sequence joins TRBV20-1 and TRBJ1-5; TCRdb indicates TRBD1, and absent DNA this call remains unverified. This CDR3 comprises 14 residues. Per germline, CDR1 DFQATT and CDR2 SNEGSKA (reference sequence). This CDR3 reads CSARENQGSQPQHF.

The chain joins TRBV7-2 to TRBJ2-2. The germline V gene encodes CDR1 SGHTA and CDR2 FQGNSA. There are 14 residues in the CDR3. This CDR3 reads CASSLARRAGELFF.

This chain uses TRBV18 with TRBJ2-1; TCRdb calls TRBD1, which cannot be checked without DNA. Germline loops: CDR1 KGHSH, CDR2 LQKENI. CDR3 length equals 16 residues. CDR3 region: CASLPPRQANYNEQFF.